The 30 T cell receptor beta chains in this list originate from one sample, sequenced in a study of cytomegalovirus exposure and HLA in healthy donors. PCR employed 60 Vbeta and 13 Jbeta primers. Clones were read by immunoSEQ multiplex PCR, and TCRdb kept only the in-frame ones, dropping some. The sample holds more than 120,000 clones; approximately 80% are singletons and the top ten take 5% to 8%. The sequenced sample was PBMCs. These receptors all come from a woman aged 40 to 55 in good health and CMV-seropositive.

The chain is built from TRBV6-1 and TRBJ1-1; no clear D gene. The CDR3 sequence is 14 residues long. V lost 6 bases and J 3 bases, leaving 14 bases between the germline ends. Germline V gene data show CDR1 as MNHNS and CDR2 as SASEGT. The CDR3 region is CASRPMSGYTEAFF. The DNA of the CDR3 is TGTGCCAGCAGGCCAATGAGCGGCTACACTGAAGCTTTCTTT.

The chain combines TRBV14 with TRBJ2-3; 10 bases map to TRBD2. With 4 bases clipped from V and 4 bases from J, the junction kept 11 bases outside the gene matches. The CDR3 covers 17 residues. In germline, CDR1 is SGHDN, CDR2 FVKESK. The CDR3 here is CASSLRRSSGSADTQYF. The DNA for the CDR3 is TGTGCCAGCAGCCTCAGAAGGTCTAGCGGGAGCGCAGATACGCAGTATTTT.

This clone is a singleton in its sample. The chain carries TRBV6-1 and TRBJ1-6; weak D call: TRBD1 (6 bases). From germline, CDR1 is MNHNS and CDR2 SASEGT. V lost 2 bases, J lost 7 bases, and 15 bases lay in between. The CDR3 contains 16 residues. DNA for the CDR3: TGTGCCAGCAGTGAAAATGCGGGGGCGGTGAATTCACCCCTCCACTTT. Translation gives CASSENAGAVNSPLHF.

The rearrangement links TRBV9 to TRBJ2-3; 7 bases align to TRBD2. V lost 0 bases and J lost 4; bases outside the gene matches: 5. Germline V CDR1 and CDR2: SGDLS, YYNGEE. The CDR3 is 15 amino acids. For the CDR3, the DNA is TGTGCCAGCAGCGTAGTGGCGGGAGCCCCAGATACGCAGTATTTT. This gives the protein CASSVVAGAPDTQYF.

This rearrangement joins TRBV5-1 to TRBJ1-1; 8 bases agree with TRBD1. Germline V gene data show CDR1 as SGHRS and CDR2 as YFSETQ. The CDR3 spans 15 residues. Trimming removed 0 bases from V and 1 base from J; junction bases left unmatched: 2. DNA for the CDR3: TGCGCCAGCAGCTTGGACGGACAGGGGAACACTGAAGCTTTCTTT. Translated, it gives CASSLDGQGNTEAFF. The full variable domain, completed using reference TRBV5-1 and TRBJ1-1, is KAGVTQTPRYLIKTRGQQVTLSCSPISGHRSVSWYQQTPGQGLQFLFEYFSETQRNKGNFPGRFSGRQFSNSRSEMNVSTLELGDSALYLCASSLDGQGNTEAFFGQGTRLTVV.

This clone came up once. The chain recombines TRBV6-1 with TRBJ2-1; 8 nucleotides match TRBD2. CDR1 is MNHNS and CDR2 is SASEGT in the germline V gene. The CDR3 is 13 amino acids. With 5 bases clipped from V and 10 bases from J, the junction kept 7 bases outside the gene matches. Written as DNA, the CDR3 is TGTGCCAGCAGTCAACTAGCGGCCGGGGAGCAGTTCTTC. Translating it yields CASSQLAAGEQFF.

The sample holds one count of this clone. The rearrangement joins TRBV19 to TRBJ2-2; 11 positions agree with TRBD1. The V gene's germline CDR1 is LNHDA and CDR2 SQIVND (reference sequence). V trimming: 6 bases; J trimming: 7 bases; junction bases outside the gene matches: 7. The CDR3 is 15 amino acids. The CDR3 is CASRDRGRGIGELFF. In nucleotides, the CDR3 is TGTGCCAGTAGGGACAGGGGGCGCGGAATCGGGGAGCTGTTTTTT.

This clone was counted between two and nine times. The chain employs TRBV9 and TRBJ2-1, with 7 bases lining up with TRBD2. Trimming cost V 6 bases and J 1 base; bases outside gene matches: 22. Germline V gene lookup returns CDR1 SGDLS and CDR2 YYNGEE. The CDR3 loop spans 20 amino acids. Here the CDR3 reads CASIDFSLDTSEGSYNEQFF. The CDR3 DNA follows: TGTGCCAGCATCGATTTCTCTCTGGACACTAGCGAGGGGTCCTACAATGAGCAGTTCTTC.

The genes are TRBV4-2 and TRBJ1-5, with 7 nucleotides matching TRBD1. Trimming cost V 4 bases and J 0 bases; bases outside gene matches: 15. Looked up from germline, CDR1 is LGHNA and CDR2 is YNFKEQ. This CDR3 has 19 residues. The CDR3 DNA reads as TGTGCCAGCAGCCTCACGAGAGAGACAGGGCCTTATAGCAATCAGCCCCAGCATTTT. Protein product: CASSLTRETGPYSNQPQHF.

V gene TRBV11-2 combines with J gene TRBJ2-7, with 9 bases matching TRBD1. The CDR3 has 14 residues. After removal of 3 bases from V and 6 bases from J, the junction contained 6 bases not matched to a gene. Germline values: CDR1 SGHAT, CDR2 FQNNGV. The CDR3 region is CASSFRDRAREQYF. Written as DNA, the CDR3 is TGTGCCAGCAGCTTCCGGGACAGGGCGCGCGAGCAGTACTTC.

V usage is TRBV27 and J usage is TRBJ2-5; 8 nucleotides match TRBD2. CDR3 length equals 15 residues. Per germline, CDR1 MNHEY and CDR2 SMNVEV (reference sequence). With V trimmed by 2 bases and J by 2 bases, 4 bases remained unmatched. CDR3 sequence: CASSLAGGRQETQYF. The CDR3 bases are TGTGCCAGCAGTTTAGCGGGGGGCCGACAAGAGACCCAGTACTTC.

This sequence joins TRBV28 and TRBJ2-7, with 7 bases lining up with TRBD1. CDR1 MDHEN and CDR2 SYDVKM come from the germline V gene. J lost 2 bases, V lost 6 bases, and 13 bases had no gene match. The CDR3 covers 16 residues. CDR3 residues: CASSTTVRQGPYEQYF. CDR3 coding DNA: TGTGCCAGCAGCACCACCGTAAGACAGGGCCCCTACGAGCAGTACTTC.

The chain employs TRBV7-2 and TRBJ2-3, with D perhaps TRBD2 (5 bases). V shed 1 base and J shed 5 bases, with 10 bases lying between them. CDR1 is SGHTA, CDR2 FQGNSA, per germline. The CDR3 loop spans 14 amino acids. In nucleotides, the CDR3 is TGTGCCAGCAGCTTAGGTATGGAGGTAGATACGCAGTATTTT. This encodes CASSLGMEVDTQYF.

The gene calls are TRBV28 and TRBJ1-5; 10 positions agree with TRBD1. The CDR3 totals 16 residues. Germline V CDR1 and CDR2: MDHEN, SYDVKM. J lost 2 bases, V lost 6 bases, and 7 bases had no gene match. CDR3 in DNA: TGTGCCAGCAGCCCCGGGACAGGGGTGGGCAATCAGCCCCAGCATTTT. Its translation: CASSPGTGVGNQPQHF.

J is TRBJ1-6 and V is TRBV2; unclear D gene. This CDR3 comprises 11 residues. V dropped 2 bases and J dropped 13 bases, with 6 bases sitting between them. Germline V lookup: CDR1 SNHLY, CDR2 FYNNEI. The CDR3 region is CASSEMSPLHF. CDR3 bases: TGTGCCAGCAGTGAAATGAGTCCCCTCCACTTT. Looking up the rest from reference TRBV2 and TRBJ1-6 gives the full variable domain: EPEVTQTPSHQVTQMGQEVILRCVPISNHLYFYWYRQILGQKVEFLVSFYNNEISEKSEIFDDQFSVERPDGSNFTLKIRSTKLEDSAMYFCASSEMSPLHFGNGTRLTVT.

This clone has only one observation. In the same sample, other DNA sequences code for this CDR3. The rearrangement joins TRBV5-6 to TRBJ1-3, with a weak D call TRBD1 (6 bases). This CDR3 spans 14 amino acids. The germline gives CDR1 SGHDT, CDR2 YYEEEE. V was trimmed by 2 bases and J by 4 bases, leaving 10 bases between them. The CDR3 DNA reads TGTGCCAGCAGCTTCGACAGGATCGGAAACACCATATATTTT. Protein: CASSFDRIGNTIYF.

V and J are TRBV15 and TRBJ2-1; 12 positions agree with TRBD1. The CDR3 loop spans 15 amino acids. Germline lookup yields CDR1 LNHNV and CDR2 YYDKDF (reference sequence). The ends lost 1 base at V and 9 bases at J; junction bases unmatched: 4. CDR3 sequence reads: CATSRAGTGGGEQFF. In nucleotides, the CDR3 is TGTGCCACCAGCAGAGCCGGGACAGGGGGCGGTGAGCAGTTCTTC.

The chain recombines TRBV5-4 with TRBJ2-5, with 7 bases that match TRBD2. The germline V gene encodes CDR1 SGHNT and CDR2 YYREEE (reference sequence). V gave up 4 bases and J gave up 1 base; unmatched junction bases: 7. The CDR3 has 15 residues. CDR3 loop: CASSGSSGPQETQYF. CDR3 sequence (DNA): TGTGCCAGCAGCGGATCTAGCGGTCCCCAAGAGACCCAGTACTTC.

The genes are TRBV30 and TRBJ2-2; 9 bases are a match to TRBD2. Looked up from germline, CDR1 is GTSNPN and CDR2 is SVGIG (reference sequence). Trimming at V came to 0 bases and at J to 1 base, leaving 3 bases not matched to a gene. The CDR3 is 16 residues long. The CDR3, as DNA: TGTGCCTGGAGTGTAATTAGCGGGAGGAACACCGGGGAGCTGTTTTTT. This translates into CAWSVISGRNTGELFF.

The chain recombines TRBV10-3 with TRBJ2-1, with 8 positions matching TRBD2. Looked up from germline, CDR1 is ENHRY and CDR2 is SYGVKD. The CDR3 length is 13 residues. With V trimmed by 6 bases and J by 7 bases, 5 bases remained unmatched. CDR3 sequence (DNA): TGTGCCATCAGGGGGACTAGTTTAAATGAGCAGTTCTTC. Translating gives CAIRGTSLNEQFF.

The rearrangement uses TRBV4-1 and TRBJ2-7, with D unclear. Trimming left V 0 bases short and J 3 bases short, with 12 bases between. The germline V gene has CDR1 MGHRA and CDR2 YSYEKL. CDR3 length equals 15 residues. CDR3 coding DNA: TGCGCCAGCAGCCAAGATACGAGTCCCGGCTACGAGCAGTACTTC. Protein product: CASSQDTSPGYEQYF.

CDR3 sequence: CASSRAGGNEKLFF. In DNA, the CDR3 is TGCGCCAGCAGCAGGGCAGGAGGGAATGAAAAACTGTTTTTT. This chain links TRBV4-1 with TRBJ1-4, with D unclear. V dropped 5 bases and J dropped 5 bases, with 12 bases sitting between them. This CDR3 is 14 amino acids long. The germline V gene has CDR1 MGHRA and CDR2 YSYEKL.

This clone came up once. The CDR3 DNA reads as TGTGCCAGCAGCACACACCGACCCGAAACAGGGGGCGAAAAACTGTTTTTT. Protein: CASSTHRPETGGEKLFF. The chain is built from TRBV7-8 and TRBJ1-4, with 9 nucleotides matching TRBD1. V lost 5 bases, J lost 8 bases, and 15 bases stayed unmatched. The CDR3 covers 17 residues. Germline-derived CDR1 and CDR2 are SGHVS and FQNEAQ.

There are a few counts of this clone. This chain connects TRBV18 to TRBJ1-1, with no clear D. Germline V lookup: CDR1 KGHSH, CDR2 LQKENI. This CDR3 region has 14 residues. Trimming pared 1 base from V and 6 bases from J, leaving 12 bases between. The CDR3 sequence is CASSPHPSSPEAFF. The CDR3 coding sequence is TGTGCCAGCTCACCACATCCCTCTAGCCCTGAAGCTTTCTTT.

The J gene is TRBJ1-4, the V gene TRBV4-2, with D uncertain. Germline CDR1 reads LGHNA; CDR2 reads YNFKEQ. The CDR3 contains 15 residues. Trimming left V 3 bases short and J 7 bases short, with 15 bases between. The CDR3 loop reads CASSQSGPRGEKLFF. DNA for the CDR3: TGTGCCAGCAGCCAGTCTGGGCCTCGTGGTGAAAAACTGTTTTTT.

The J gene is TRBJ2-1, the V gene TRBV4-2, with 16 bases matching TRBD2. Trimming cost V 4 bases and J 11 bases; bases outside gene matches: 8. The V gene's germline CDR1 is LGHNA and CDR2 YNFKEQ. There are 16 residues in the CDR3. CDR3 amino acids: CASSPQRGLAGGKQFF. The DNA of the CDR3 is TGTGCCAGCAGCCCCCAAAGGGGACTAGCGGGAGGGAAGCAGTTCTTC.

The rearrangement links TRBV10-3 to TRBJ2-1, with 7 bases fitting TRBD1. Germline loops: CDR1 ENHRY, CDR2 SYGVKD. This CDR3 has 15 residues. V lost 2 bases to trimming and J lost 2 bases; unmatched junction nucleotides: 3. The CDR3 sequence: CAISERQGPYNEQFF. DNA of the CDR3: TGTGCCATCAGTGAGCGACAGGGCCCCTACAATGAGCAGTTCTTC.

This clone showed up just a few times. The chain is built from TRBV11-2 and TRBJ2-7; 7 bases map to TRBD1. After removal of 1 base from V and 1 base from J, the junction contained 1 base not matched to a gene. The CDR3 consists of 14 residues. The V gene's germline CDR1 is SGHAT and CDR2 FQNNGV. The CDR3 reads CASSLAGQSYEQYF. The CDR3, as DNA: TGTGCCAGCAGCTTAGCGGGACAGTCCTACGAGCAGTACTTC.

CDR3 sequence (DNA): TGTGCCAGTAGTAGGGCCCACCGAACGAACACCGGGGAGCTGTTTTTT. Protein sequence: CASSRAHRTNTGELFF. J is TRBJ2-2 and V is TRBV19; D ambiguous. V lost 4 bases and J 0 bases, leaving 12 bases between the germline ends. The CDR3 loop spans 16 amino acids. CDR1 is LNHDA and CDR2 is SQIVND in the germline V gene (reference sequence).

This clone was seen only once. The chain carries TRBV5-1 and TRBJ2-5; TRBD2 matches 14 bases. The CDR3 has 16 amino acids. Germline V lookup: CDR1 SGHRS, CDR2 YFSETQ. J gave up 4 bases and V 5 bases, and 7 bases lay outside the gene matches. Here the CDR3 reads CASRGTSGSLGETQYF. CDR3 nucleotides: TGCGCCAGCAGAGGGACTAGCGGGAGTTTGGGAGAGACCCAGTACTTC.